This is a list of T cell receptor beta chains from one sample in a study of PD-L1 blockade in urothelial cancer. The table came from immunoSEQ multiplex PCR; TCRdb's copy has only in-frame clones and leaves some out. The sample lists 100,000 to 150,000 clones, around 84% seen once, with 2.5% to 3.5% in the top ten. Sequenced material: PBMCs, taken around atezolizumab (anti-PD-L1) treatment. These receptors came from a man aged 50 to 60 with urothelial cancer. The CDR3 runs from the conserved cysteine through the conserved F or W. Fields, in order: clone size, J gene, V gene, D gene, CDR3 DNA, CDR3 protein. D genes are given only for firm matches. Size is stated for part of the rows, as once, few or many counts, or as a class when the clone is expanded.

- TRBJ2-1 TRBV5-4 TRBD2 TGTGCCAGCAGCTTACTAGCGGGAGGTAATAATGAGCAGTTCTTC CASSLLAGGNNEQFF
- TRBJ2-1 TRBV6-4 TRBD2 TGTGCCAGCAGCCTTCTAGCGGGAGTGGACAATGAGCAGTTCTTC CASSLLAGVDNEQFF
- TRBJ1-2 TRBV30 - TGTGCCTCAGATGACAGGAACTATGGCTACACCTTC CASDDRNYGYTF
- TRBJ1-5 TRBV30 - TGTGCCTGGAGTGTTGGTCAGGGGAATCAGCCCCAGCATTTT CAWSVGQGNQPQHF
- TRBJ2-5 TRBV7-9 - TGTGCCAGCAGCTTAGCTAGCGGCCAAGAGACCCAGTACTTC CASSLASGQETQYF
- TRBJ2-1 TRBV7-9 TRBD2 TGTGCCAGCAGCCCCACTAGCGGGAGATATGGTGAGCAGTTCTTC CASSPTSGRYGEQFF
- TRBJ2-5 TRBV11-2 - TGTGCCAGCAGCTCCTCGGGATTAAAAGAGACCCAGTACTTC CASSSSGLKETQYF
once TRBJ1-4 TRBV30 TRBD1 TGTGCCTGGAGTTCCACCCGGACAGGGGCGTCGGAAAAACTGTTTTTT CAWSSTRTGASEKLFF
- TRBJ1-5 TRBV28 TRBD1 TGTGCCAGCAGCCGAAACCCAGGGGGCCTCCGGCCCCAGCATTTT CASSRNPGGLRPQHF
few TRBJ2-2 TRBV10-3 TRBD2 TGTGCCATCAGTACTAGCGGTTCCCCCGGGGAGCTGTTTTTT CAISTSGSPGELFF
- TRBJ2-2 TRBV5-1 - TGCGCCAGCAGCTTGACAGGGATAGAGACCGGGGAGCTGTTTTTT CASSLTGIETGELFF
- TRBJ2-5 TRBV10-2 TRBD1 TGCGCCAGCAGGGAAATCCGGGACAGGCGCGAGACCCAGTACTTC CASREIRDRRETQYF
- TRBJ1-2 TRBV7-9 - TGTGCCAGCAGCCTAAAACAGGGTTTTGATGGCTACACCTTC CASSLKQGFDGYTF
- TRBJ1-2 TRBV19 TRBD1 TGTGCCAGTAGTCCACGGGACAGGGCCTATGGCTACACCTTC CASSPRDRAYGYTF
- TRBJ2-1 TRBV5-1 TRBD2 TGCGCCAGCAGCCGGGGGCTAGCGGGAGGAAATGAGCAGTTCTTC CASSRGLAGGNEQFF
- TRBJ2-1 TRBV5-1 TRBD1 TGCGCCAGCAGCTTCGGGACAGGGGGGGGTTACAATGAGCAGTTCTTC CASSFGTGGGYNEQFF
- TRBJ2-7 TRBV6-1 TRBD1 TGTGCCAGCAGATTGGACAGGGAATCCTACGAGCAGTACTTC CASRLDRESYEQYF
- TRBJ2-1 TRBV5-1 TRBD2 TGCGCCAGCAGCTCTGTTGGGACTAGCGGGGGAAGCTCCTACAATGAGCAGTTCTTC CASSSVGTSGGSSYNEQFF
- TRBJ2-3 TRBV15 - TGTGCCACCAGCTTGGAGTTCGTTACGGTGACGCAGTATTTT CATSLEFVTVTQYF
once TRBJ2-3 TRBV5-1 TRBD2 TGCGCCAGCAGCCCCAATCGGTCTAGCGGGGCCTGGGATACGCAGTATTTT CASSPNRSSGAWDTQYF
- TRBJ1-1 TRBV5-4 - TGTGCCAGCAGCCGAAAGACCCTAACAGGGAACACTGAAGCTTTCTTT CASSRKTLTGNTEAFF
- TRBJ2-7 TRBV5-1 TRBD2 TGCGCCAGCGGTTCGGGAGGCTACGAGCAGTACTTC CASGSGGYEQYF
- TRBJ2-7 TRBV5-4 - TGTGCCAGCAGCTTTCAGGGCTACGAGCAGTACTTC CASSFQGYEQYF
- TRBJ2-1 TRBV5-1 - TGCGCCAGCAGCTTGACTAGTAGTCTTTTCAATGAGCAGTTCTTC CASSLTSSLFNEQFF
- TRBJ1-1 TRBV7-3 TRBD1 TGTGCCAGCAGCCAGGGGGCGCTCACTGAAGCTTTCTTT CASSQGALTEAFF
- TRBJ2-1 TRBV6-1 - TGTGCCAGCAGTCCTACCCGTAGCCTCCCCCATGAGCAGTTCTTC CASSPTRSLPHEQFF
- TRBJ1-1 TRBV19 - TGTGCCAGTAGCCCGACAGCCACTGAAGCTTTCTTT CASSPTATEAFF